This T cell receptor beta chain stems from a study of T cell changes during pregnancy in multiple sclerosis. TCRdb's table, derived via immunoSEQ multiplex PCR, lists solely in-frame clones and lacks some. Of around 80,000 clones listed, just over 90% are singletons. This sequence was found in a female donor with multiple sclerosis, enrolled in a pregnancy study. This specimen consisted of peripheral blood, obtained before pregnancy.

Here the CDR3 DNA reads TGTGCCAGCAGTCATGACACGGTCAGCTACGAGCAGTACTTC. It yields the protein CASSHDTVSYEQYF. This chain links TRBV2 with TRBJ2-7; D unclear. The germline V gene has CDR1 SNHLY and CDR2 FYNNEI. This CDR3 is built from 14 residues. The ends were cut back, 5 bases at V and 3 bases at J, with 14 bases in the middle.